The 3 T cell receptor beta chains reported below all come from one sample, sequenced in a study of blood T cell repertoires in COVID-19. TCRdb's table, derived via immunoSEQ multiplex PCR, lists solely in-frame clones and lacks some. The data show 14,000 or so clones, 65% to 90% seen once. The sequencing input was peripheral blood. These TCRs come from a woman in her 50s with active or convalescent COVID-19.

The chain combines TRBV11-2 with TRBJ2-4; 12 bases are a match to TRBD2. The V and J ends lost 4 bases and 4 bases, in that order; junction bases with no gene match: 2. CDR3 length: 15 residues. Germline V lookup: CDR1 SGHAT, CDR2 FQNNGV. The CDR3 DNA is TGTGCCAGCAGCTCAGGGACTAGCGGGAAAAACATTCAGTACTTC. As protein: CASSSGTSGKNIQYF.

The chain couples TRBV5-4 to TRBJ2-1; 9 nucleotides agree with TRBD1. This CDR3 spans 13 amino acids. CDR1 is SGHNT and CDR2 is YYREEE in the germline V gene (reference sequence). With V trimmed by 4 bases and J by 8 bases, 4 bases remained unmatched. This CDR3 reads CASSTWTGDEQFF. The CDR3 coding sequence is TGTGCCAGCAGCACCTGGACAGGGGATGAGCAGTTCTTC.

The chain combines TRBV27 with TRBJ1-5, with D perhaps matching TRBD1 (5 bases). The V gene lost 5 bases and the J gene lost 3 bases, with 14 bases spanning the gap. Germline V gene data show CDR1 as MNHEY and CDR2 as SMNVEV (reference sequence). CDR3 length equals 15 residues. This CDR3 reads CASSPRWGDNQPQHF. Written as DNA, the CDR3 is TGTGCCAGCAGTCCCCGGTGGGGGGACAATCAGCCCCAGCATTTT.